This T cell receptor (beta chain) was identified during a study of blood T cells in healthy people across ages (dated by TCRdb to between 2014 and 2017). Broadly, across the study: In model experiments, template switching captured roughly one uniquely barcoded TCR beta cDNA molecule for every two T cells. For two donors (one aged 18 to 29 and one aged 80 or older), the study analyzed two additional independent replicas of 1 million unique cDNA reads from the same blood draw. The study measured age-related changes in TCR beta repertoire diversity using deep sequencing normalized with unique cDNA molecular identifiers. The donors were divided into four age groups: young (average approximately 17 years), middle-aged (around 37), aged (approximately 62) and long-lived (around 80). Donors of different ages were randomly distributed across sequencing lanes to avoid experimental bias.

Library prep was done by 5' RACE. Instrument on record: Illumina HiSeq 2500. A second PCR of roughly 7 to 11 cycles was performed with a sample-barcoded 5' primer and a J-beta primer mix. A template-switch 5' adaptor carrying 12 random nucleotides introduced a unique molecular identifier onto each TCR beta cDNA molecule. At least 2.5 million CDR3-containing paired-end reads were obtained from each sample. First-strand cDNA was synthesized from all RNA with the Mint cDNA synthesis kit, primed by a TRBC-specific oligonucleotide. After uracil-DNA glycosylase treatment, a first 18-cycle PCR used universal primers M1SS and BC2_uni_R on all cDNA. From the authors' description of their analysis: For normalization, 1 million high-quality reads, each with a distinct molecular identifier, were randomly selected from each sample. Reads with shared molecular identifiers were discarded instead of being binned into consensus sequences. MiTCR, with a Q25 quality threshold and the strictest error-elimination algorithm, was used for CDR3 identification, clonotype clustering and error correction. A nonparametric unseen species model with Euler transformation was used to estimate a lower bound on total TCR beta diversity. TCRdb took the public reads, trimmed them with fastp at Q25, ran MiXCR for clone calling and kept in-frame beta chains. Each record represents a unique CDR3 protein, reported with the most common genes and DNA among its rows. These V and J calls are TCRdb output, not the study's own analysis. This sample is represented by about 1.4 million distinct CDR3 sequences; roughly 64% of them were singletons. 5.5% to 8% of the sample is in the top ten clones.

Its CDR3 holds 18 amino acids, cysteine through phenylalanine. Only the CDR3 region is kept as DNA, spanning 54 bases read in frame from base 1. CDR1 and CDR2, looked up from the germline V gene (reference sequence), are PRHDT and FYEKMQ. V and J lose 3 bases and 5 bases, and a span of 23 bases separates them. The approximately 39 donors, aged about 6 to 95 years, were systemically healthy Caucasian individuals from Russia. Each donor gave about 9.8 milliliters of peripheral blood, drawn into EDTA-treated Vacutainer tubes. PBMCs were isolated by Ficoll-Paque density-gradient centrifugation, with at least 6 million obtained per sample. Total RNA was extracted from PBMCs with Trizol reagent, with at least 5.5 micrograms obtained per sample. The percentages of naive CD45RAhigh/CD27high T cells were determined by flow cytometry on a PBMC aliquot from every donor. Study-wide findings and limitations: Donor CMV infection status was unknown, potentially confounding age-related changes in expanded clonotypes. A strong correlation was found between observed TCR beta diversity and the percentage of naive T cells measured by flow cytometry. Estimates of total diversity based on one million sequenced T cells were regarded as lower bounds and as underestimates. Observed TCR beta diversity per million T cells fell roughly linearly with age, and a significant reduction was already apparent by age roughly 40. Because profiling used bulk unsorted PBMCs, naive and antigen-experienced compartments could not be compared conclusively. Compared with the aged group, the long-lived group had more naive CD4+ T cells, fewer expanded clones and increased TCR diversity, suggesting age selection.

This clonotype was counted a few times. Its antigen is currently not known. Per-nucleotide qualities are absent, and no much larger clonotype sits a single base away. The TCR comes from a man aged 18 to 29 in good health. The chain is encoded by TRBV13 joined to TRBJ2-1; the D match is possibly TRBD1 or TRBD2, with 5 bases aligned in each. The sample consisted of blood. The DNA reads TGTGCCAGCAGCTTGCCCGGGGTGGGGTGGACAAGTGACAATGAGCAGTTCTTC. Its product reads: CASSLPGVGWTSDNEQFF.